This TCR beta chain was profiled in a study of cytomegalovirus exposure and HLA in healthy donors. This clone appeared a single time. Its antigen is as yet unknown. Healthy people donating bone marrow made up the donors. Whole-study results and caveats: TCR beta V segments were, for the most part, productive about 87% or about 30% of the time in an earlier analysis. Using the classifier, cytomegalovirus status was reportedly diagnosed with high specificity and sensitivity.

The CDR3 covers 14 residues. The ends were cut back, 1 base at V and 4 bases at J, with 8 bases in the middle. Germline-derived CDR1 and CDR2 are SEHNR and FQNEAQ (reference sequence). With 60 Vbeta and 13 Jbeta primers, the PCR was carried out. Produced via immunoSEQ multiplex PCR; TCRdb's table is partial and in-frame only. Of 150,000 to 200,000 clones in the sample, over 60% were seen once. The rearrangement links TRBV7-9 to TRBJ1-3; D call uncertain. The receptor's source is a woman in her thirties or forties in good health and CMV-seronegative. The specimen sequenced was PBMCs. In DNA, the CDR3 is TGTGCCAGCAGCTTAGTGCGTCGGGGAAACACCATATATTTT. Residues: CASSLVRRGNTIYF.